The clone carrying this T cell receptor (beta chain) appeared many times. The data belong to a study of Graves' ophthalmopathy and Graves' hyperthyroidism. From germline, CDR1 is DFQATT and CDR2 SNEGSKA (reference sequence). Trimming removed 1 base at V and 6 bases at J, with 10 bases between. The CDR3 extends over 13 amino acids. RNA transcripts yielded amplified TCR beta CDR3 regions. Scientists carried out first-round RT-PCR using HTBI primers and then a second-round multiplex PCR. TCRdb called the multiplex PCR reads again in MiXCR, with one record for every CDR3 protein. The sample has 450,000 to 600,000 distinct CDR3 sequences, roughly 39% seen once; the top ten hold about 4%.

This chain connects TRBV20-1 to TRBJ1-5; D is possibly TRBD1 (5 bases). The clonotype originates from an adult man with Graves' hyperthyroidism. Specimen: peripheral blood or thyroid tissue (not recorded which). CDR3 residues: CSARVEGPQPQHF. CDR3 nucleotide sequence: TGCAGTGCTAGAGTTGAGGGGCCTCAGCCCCAGCATTTT.